The TCR beta chain under discussion was sequenced for a study of T cells expressing NK-cell markers. Whole-study results and caveats: As a fraction of CD8+ T cells, dominant NKG2C+ clonotypes reached about 1.0-7.0% in six donors. The study left the HCMV specificity of expanded NKG2C+ T cell clones unresolved.

About this clonotype itself: Its cognate antigen is unknown.

The CDR3 is made up of 19 amino acids. Researchers built TCR beta cDNA using 5'RACE template switching with UMIs. TCRdb reprocessed the 5' RACE reads and reports one entry per CDR3 protein, with no DNA. This sample lists around 470,000 distinct CDR3 sequences; its ten largest clones have approximately 1.4%. Source material: blood T cells: a sorted CD56 or NKG2C T cell subset, CD4+ or CD8+ T cells, or bulk PBMC T cells (not recorded which). The chain couples TRBV12-3 or TRBV12-4 to TRBJ2-2; the D call of TRBD1 rests on TCRdb alone, since no DNA is present to check it. The source is a woman in her forties or fifties in good health. CDR3: CASSLAPPRGGLAPGELFF.